This T cell receptor beta chain derives from a study of T cells in Graves' hyperthyroidism and ophthalmopathy. Stability of Graves' hyperthyroidism was defined as absent ophthalmopathy progression within 18 months. On the basis of clinical symptoms, serum thyroxine and TRAb, thyroid ultrasound and orbital computed tomography, diagnoses were made. This clonotype was seen many times. The antigen is unknown. Between the trimmed V and J ends, which lost 2 bases and 4 bases, there was a span of 9 bases. The CDR3 contains 13 residues. In germline, CDR1 is SGDLS, CDR2 YYNGEE. Amplified TCR beta CDR3 regions came from RNA transcripts. Primed by the HTBI set, a first-round RT-PCR was run on the TCR CDR3. Using its own MiXCR run on the multiplex PCR reads, TCRdb lists one record per CDR3 protein. The sample records hundreds of thousands of distinct CDR3 sequences, more than 45% being singletons. Findings and limits, study-wide: A 13 V-J model separated ophthalmopathy from stable hyperthyroidism.

The source material was peripheral blood or thyroid tissue (not recorded which). This chain uses TRBV9 with TRBJ1-2, with D possibly TRBD1 on 5 matching bases. This receptor was obtained from a woman aged 18-29 years with Graves' hyperthyroidism. This chain's CDR3 is CASSVDGTYGYTF. In DNA form, the CDR3 reads TGTGCCAGCAGCGTGGACGGGACCTATGGCTACACCTTC.